Listed below are T cell receptor beta chains from one sample, sequenced in a study of blood T cell repertoires in COVID-19. Clones were read by immunoSEQ multiplex PCR, and TCRdb kept only the in-frame ones, dropping some. The table includes about 88,000 clones, about 82% detected once. The sequenced material came from peripheral blood. Receptor source: a human donor in a cohort sampled during active COVID-19. The CDR3 runs from the conserved cysteine through the conserved F or W. Fields, in order: CDR3 length, J gene, V gene, clone size, D gene, CDR3 protein, CDR3 DNA. The D gene is left open where the match is weak. A clone size is listed for some rows: how often the clone was seen (once, few, many), or a class if it is expanded.

CDR3 length: 15; J gene: TRBJ1-5; V gene: TRBV19; clone size: once; D gene: .; CDR3 protein: CASSGDRDTRQPQHF; CDR3 DNA: TGTGCCAGTAGTGGGGATAGGGACACGAGGCAGCCCCAGCATTTT
CDR3 length: 15; J gene: TRBJ2-3; V gene: TRBV4-3; clone size: once; D gene: .; CDR3 protein: CASSQDRGAPYTQYF; CDR3 DNA: TGCGCCAGCAGCCAAGATCGGGGGGCCCCGTATACGCAGTATTTT
CDR3 length: 14; J gene: TRBJ1-1; V gene: TRBV7-9; clone size: .; D gene: TRBD1; CDR3 protein: CASSPGQGGTEAFF; CDR3 DNA: TGTGCCAGCAGCCCGGGACAGGGAGGGACTGAAGCTTTCTTT
CDR3 length: 18; J gene: TRBJ2-2; V gene: TRBV7-3; clone size: .; D gene: TRBD2; CDR3 protein: CASSPSPPREWYTGELFF; CDR3 DNA: TGTGCCAGCAGCCCAAGCCCTCCGCGGGAGTGGTACACCGGGGAGCTGTTTTTT
CDR3 length: 16; J gene: TRBJ2-3; V gene: TRBV19; clone size: few; D gene: TRBD2; CDR3 protein: CASSKSSGGAKDTQYF; CDR3 DNA: TGTGCCAGTAGTAAATCTAGCGGGGGGGCCAAAGATACGCAGTATTTT
CDR3 length: 16; J gene: TRBJ1-5; V gene: TRBV28; clone size: .; D gene: .; CDR3 protein: CASSLKVGQTSQPQHF; CDR3 DNA: TGTGCCAGCAGTTTAAAGGTTGGTCAGACATCCCAGCCCCAGCATTTT
CDR3 length: 14; J gene: TRBJ2-4; V gene: TRBV19; clone size: once; D gene: .; CDR3 protein: CASTTGRSDNIQYF; CDR3 DNA: TGTGCCAGTACCACCGGCCGGAGTGATAACATTCAGTACTTC
CDR3 length: 15; J gene: TRBJ1-2; V gene: TRBV4-1; clone size: .; D gene: .; CDR3 protein: CASSHHEQLNYGYTF; CDR3 DNA: TGCGCCAGCAGCCACCACGAACAACTAAACTATGGCTACACCTTC
CDR3 length: 13; J gene: TRBJ1-1; V gene: TRBV12-3/TRBV12-4; clone size: many; D gene: .; CDR3 protein: CASSQGGGTEAFF; CDR3 DNA: TGTGCCAGCAGTCAGGGAGGGGGCACTGAAGCTTTCTTT
CDR3 length: 14; J gene: TRBJ1-5; V gene: TRBV5-8; clone size: .; D gene: TRBD1; CDR3 protein: CASSSRQGVQPQHF; CDR3 DNA: TGTGCCAGCAGCTCTCGACAGGGGGTTCAGCCCCAGCATTTT
CDR3 length: 20; J gene: TRBJ2-7; V gene: TRBV27; clone size: .; D gene: TRBD2; CDR3 protein: CASSLRAIVGEAGGPGEQYF; CDR3 DNA: TGTGCCAGCAGTTTAAGGGCTATCGTCGGGGAAGCGGGAGGGCCTGGGGAGCAGTACTTC
CDR3 length: 16; J gene: TRBJ2-1; V gene: TRBV7-6; clone size: .; D gene: TRBD2; CDR3 protein: CASSGNSGGANNEQFF; CDR3 DNA: TGTGCCAGCAGCGGGAATAGCGGGGGGGCCAACAATGAGCAGTTCTTC
CDR3 length: 13; J gene: TRBJ1-1; V gene: TRBV28; clone size: .; D gene: .; CDR3 protein: CASSLAKNTEAFF; CDR3 DNA: TGTGCCAGCAGTTTAGCGAAGAACACTGAAGCTTTCTTT
CDR3 length: 15; J gene: TRBJ2-1; V gene: TRBV4-3; clone size: .; D gene: TRBD2; CDR3 protein: CASSQELAGHNEQFF; CDR3 DNA: TGCGCCAGCAGCCAAGAACTAGCGGGGCACAATGAGCAGTTCTTC
CDR3 length: 17; J gene: TRBJ1-2; V gene: TRBV6-1; clone size: .; D gene: TRBD1; CDR3 protein: CASSARDRVSGIYGYTF; CDR3 DNA: TGTGCCAGCAGTGCCCGGGACAGGGTATCTGGTATCTATGGCTACACCTTC
CDR3 length: 15; J gene: TRBJ1-2; V gene: TRBV5-6; clone size: once; D gene: TRBD1; CDR3 protein: CASSRYSGTGAGYTF; CDR3 DNA: TGTGCCAGCAGCCGCTATTCCGGGACAGGGGCTGGCTACACCTTC